The present TCR beta chain was sequenced within a study of T-cell reconstitution after alpha-beta-depleted transplantation in children (dated by TCRdb to the mid-2010s). Regarding the research as a whole: Using TCR repertoire profiling, the study followed T-cell immune reconstitution in a quantitative way in children after TCRalphabeta/CD19-depleted allogeneic hematopoietic cell transplantation.

CDR1 is given as SNHLY and CDR2 as FYNNEI, both from the germline V gene. Trimming takes 2 bases from V and 0 bases from J, and the germline ends sit 2 bases apart. Including the terminal cysteine and phenylalanine, the CDR3 comprises 12 residues. Only the CDR3 portion is preserved as DNA: 36 bases, with reading frame beginning at the first base. This clonotype was observed many times. The clone's antigen remains unknown. Nothing much larger sits one base from this clone, and base qualities are not available. Libraries came from PCR. The sample was run on an Illumina HiSeq 2500. Molecular barcoding was employed in the preparation of TCR libraries, with unique molecular identifiers being used to normalize TCRbeta repertoire quantification. In TCRdb, the public reads were trimmed at Q25 with fastp and aligned with MiXCR, with productive beta chains retained. Each entry merges the rows of one CDR3 protein and shows their most common DNA and genes. A total of about 610,000 distinct CDR3 sequences appear in this sample, roughly a tenth of them only once. Less than 4.5% of the sample is taken by the ten largest.

This clonotype was obtained from a human donor who donated a stem cell graft to a child with acute myeloid leukemia. The chain joins TRBV2 to TRBJ2-7, with no reliable assignment of the D segment. The sequencing used PBMCs from the stem cell graft donor, collected from the stem cell graft. The CDR3 is CASSESSYEQYF. The sequenced DNA: TGTGCCAGCAGTGAATCCTCCTACGAGCAGTACTTC.